This TCR beta chain was documented in a study of T cell responses to AZD1222 COVID-19 vaccine. On the study more broadly: The analysis combined second doses at about 4 or about 12 weeks.

Findings and limits, study-wide: Spike-specific TCR breadth and depth were elevated following two AZD1222 doses. The repertoires were collected only after the peak T cell response.

The CDR3 sequence is 14 residues long. Germline CDR1 KGHDR, CDR2 SFDVKD. Trimming cost V 7 bases and J 5 bases, with 13 bases left between them. Clones were sequenced by immunoSEQ multiplex PCR, and TCRdb holds only the in-frame ones, with some missing. The sample lists 140,000 to 150,000 clones, over 85% occurring once. As for this clone: Its antigen is not known.

The input for sequencing was peripheral blood, taken on day 0 of AZD1222 vaccination. The sequence was obtained from an adult in good health. The chain has TRBV24-1 and TRBJ2-2; the D is unclear. Written as DNA, the CDR3 is TGTGCCACCAGCGGCCCAGGCCGGACCGGGGAGCTGTTTTTT. This codes for CATSGPGRTGELFF.